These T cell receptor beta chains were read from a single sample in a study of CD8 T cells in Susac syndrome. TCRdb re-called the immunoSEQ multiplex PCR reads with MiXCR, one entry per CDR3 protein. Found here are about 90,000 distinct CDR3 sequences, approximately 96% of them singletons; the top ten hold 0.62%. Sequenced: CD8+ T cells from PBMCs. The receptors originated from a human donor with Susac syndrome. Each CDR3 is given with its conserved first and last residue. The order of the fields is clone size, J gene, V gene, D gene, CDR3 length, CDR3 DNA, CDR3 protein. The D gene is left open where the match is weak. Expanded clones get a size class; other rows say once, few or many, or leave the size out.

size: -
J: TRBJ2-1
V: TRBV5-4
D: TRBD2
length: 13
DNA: TGTGCCAGCAGCGCTGGGGGGGGAAATGAGCAGTTCTTC
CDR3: CASSAGGGNEQFF

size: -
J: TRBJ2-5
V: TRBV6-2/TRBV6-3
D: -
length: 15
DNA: TGTGCCAGCAGGTCTGACATGCCCGGCCCAGAGACCCAGTACTTC
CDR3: CASRSDMPGPETQYF

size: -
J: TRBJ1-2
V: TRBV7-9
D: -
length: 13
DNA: TGTGCCAGCAGCCCCGGGACCGCCGGGGGCTACACCTTC
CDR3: CASSPGTAGGYTF

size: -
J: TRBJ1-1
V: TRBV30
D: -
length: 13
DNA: TGTGCCTGGAGTAAAGGGGAAAACACTGAAGCTTTCTTT
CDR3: CAWSKGENTEAFF

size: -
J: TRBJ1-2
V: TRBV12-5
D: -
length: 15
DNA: TGTGCTAGTGGTTTAGGGCAGCCGCTGTTCTCTGGCTACACCTTC
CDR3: CASGLGQPLFSGYTF

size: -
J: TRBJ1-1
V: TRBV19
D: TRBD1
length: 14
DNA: TGTGCCAGTAGTGGGACAGGGGGCGGCACTGAAGCTTTCTTT
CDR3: CASSGTGGGTEAFF

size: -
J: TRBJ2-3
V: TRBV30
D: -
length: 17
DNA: TGTGCCTGGAGTCCCTTTTGGACGGAAGCCCTCACAGATACGCAGTATTTT
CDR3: CAWSPFWTEALTDTQYF

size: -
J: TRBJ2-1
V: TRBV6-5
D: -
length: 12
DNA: TGTGCCAGCAGGACTAGCTACAATGAGCAGTTCTTC
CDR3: CASRTSYNEQFF

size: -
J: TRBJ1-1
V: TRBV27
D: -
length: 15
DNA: TGTGCCAGCATCTCTCGAGGGACAAAGAACACTGAAGCTTTCTTT
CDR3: CASISRGTKNTEAFF

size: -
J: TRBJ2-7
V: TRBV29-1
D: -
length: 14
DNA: TGCAGCGTTGAAGACGGCGGTGTAGGCTACGAGCAGTACTTC
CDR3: CSVEDGGVGYEQYF

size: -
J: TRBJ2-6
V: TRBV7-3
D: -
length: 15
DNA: TGTGCCAGCAGCTTAGAGCCAGCTGGGGCCAACGTCCTGACTTTC
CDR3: CASSLEPAGANVLTF

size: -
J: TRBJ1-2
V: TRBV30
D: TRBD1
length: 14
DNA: TGTGCCTGGAGTGTACGGAGGGGGCTTTATGGCTACACCTTC
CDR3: CAWSVRRGLYGYTF

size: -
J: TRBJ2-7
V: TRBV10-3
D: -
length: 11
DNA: TGTGCCATCAGCACTTCCTACGAGCAGTACTTC
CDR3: CAISTSYEQYF

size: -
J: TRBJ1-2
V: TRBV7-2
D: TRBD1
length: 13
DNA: TGTGCCAGCAGCTTAGGACAGGGGAGCGGCTACACCTTC
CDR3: CASSLGQGSGYTF

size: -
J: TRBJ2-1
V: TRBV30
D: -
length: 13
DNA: TGTGCCTGGGGCCCGATACCAGGTAGTGAGCAGTTCTTC
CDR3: CAWGPIPGSEQFF

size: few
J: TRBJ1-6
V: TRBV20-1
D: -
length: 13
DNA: TGCAGTGCTGCGGAGACTGAGAATTCACCCCTCCACTTT
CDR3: CSAAETENSPLHF

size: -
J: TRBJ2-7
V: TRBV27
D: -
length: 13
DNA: TGTGCCAGCAGTGACTCAGGAGCCTACGAGCAGTACTTC
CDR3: CASSDSGAYEQYF

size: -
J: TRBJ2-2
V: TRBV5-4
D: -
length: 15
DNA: TGTGCCAGCGGAACTAGCTTGGTTGGCACCGGGGAGCTGTTTTTT
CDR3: CASGTSLVGTGELFF

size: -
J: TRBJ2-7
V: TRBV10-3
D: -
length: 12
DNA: TGTGCCATCAGTGACACTTCCTACGAGCAGTACTTC
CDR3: CAISDTSYEQYF

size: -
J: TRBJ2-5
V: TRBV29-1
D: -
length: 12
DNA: TGCAGCGTTGTACAGGGCCAAGAGACCCAGTACTTC
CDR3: CSVVQGQETQYF

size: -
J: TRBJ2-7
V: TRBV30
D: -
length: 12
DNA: TGTGCCTGGAGTGTTGGGGACTACGAGCAGTACTTC
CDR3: CAWSVGDYEQYF

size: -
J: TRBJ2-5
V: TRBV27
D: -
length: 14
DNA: TGTGCCAGCAGTTTAACCGGGACGGAGGAGACCCAGTACTTC
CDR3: CASSLTGTEETQYF

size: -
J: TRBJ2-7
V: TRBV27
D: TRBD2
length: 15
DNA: TGTGCCAGCAGTCCACTAGCGGGGAAATCCTACGAGCAGTACTTC
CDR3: CASSPLAGKSYEQYF

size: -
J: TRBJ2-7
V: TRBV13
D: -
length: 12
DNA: TGTGCCACAGGGCAGGGCTCCTACGAGCAGTACTTC
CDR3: CATGQGSYEQYF

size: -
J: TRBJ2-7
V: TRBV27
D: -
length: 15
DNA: TGTGCCAGCAGTGGATCCGGACGGTTCTCCCTCGAGCAGTACTTC
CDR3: CASSGSGRFSLEQYF

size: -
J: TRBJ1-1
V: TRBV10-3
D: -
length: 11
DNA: TGTGCCATCAGAGGAGGGACTGAAGCTTTCTTT
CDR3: CAIRGGTEAFF

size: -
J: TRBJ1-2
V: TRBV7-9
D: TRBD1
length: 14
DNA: TGTGCCAGCAGCATTGGACAGGGAGGATATGGCTACACCTTC
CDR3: CASSIGQGGYGYTF

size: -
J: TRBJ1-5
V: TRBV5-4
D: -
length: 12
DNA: TGTGCCAGCAGCACTGAGACAGGCCCCCAGCATTTT
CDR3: CASSTETGPQHF

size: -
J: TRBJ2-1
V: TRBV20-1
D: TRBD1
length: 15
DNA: TGCAGTGCTAGAGATAGGGACAGGACTTACAATGAGCAGTTCTTC
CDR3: CSARDRDRTYNEQFF

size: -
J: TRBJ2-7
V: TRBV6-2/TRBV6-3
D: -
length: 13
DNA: TGTGCCAGCAGACCCGGGACCCAGTACGAGCAGTACTTC
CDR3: CASRPGTQYEQYF

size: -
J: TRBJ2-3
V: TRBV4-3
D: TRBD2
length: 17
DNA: TGCGCCAGCAGCCAAGATTATAGCGGGGAGACGAAAGATACGCAGTATTTT
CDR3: CASSQDYSGETKDTQYF